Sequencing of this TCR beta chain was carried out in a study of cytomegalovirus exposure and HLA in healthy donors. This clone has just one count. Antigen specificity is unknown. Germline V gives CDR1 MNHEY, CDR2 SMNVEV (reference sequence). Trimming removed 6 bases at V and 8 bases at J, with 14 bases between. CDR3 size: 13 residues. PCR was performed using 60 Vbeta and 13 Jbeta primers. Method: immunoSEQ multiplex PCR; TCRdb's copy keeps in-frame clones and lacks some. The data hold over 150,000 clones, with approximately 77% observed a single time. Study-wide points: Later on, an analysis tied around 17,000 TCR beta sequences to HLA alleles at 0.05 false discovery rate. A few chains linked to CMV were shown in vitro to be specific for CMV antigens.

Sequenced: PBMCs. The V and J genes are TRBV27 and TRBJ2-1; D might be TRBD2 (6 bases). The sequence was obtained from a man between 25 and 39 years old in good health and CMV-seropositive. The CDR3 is CASRRDSPYEQFF. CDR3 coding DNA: TGTGCCAGCAGACGGGACTCCCCCTATGAGCAGTTCTTC.